The clone carrying this T cell receptor beta chain was found once. Its antigen is currently unknown. Sequenced by immunoSEQ multiplex PCR; TCRdb stores in-frame clones only, minus some. The table shows tens of thousands of clones, with roughly nine tenths occurring only once. CDR3 size: 17 residues. Germline V gives CDR1 SGHDN, CDR2 FVKESK. The ends were cut back, 1 base at V and 5 bases at J, with 18 bases in the middle. Blood was sampled at baseline, cycle 4 day 1, and cycle 7 day 1. The data originate from a study of OX40 agonist ivuxolimab in advanced cancers. Study at large: The study gave patients intravenous ivuxolimab at 0.01 to 10 mg/kg every 2 weeks. General study results and limits: At doses 0.1 to 3.0 mg/kg, CD4+ and CD8+ clones expanded. Near-lowest levels of clonal expansion characterized partial responders at 0.1-3.0 mg/kg.

This TCR was recovered from an adult with an advanced solid tumor such as melanoma, head and neck, liver or kidney cancer. The V gene is TRBV14, the J gene TRBJ2-1; D is ambiguous. The sequencing used CD4+ or CD8+ T cells sorted from blood, collected in a trial of the OX40 agonist ivuxolimab. The CDR3 loop is CASSQVHIVVGNNEQFF. In DNA form, the CDR3 reads TGTGCCAGCAGCCAAGTCCACATCGTTGTAGGTAACAATGAGCAGTTCTTC.